A single sample gave rise to the 31 T cell receptor beta chains below, sequenced in a study of regulatory T cells in long-lasting Graves disease. Sequencing libraries for TCR beta were prepared with iRepertoire HTBI primers and Arm-PCR of CDR3 regions. Each CDR3 protein gets one entry after TCRdb re-called the multiplex PCR reads with MiXCR. The sample comprises around 250,000 distinct CDR3 sequences, approximately 20% of which are singletons, and about 15% rests with the top ten. Time point: newly diagnosed GD, antithyroid drugs for less than 3 months. The authors made the TCR library using RNA they extracted from PBMCs. This same sample was also taken into another study, of T cells in Graves' hyperthyroidism and ophthalmopathy.

The specimen was peripheral blood mononuclear cells (PBMCs), collected at new diagnosis, from a patient treated with antithyroid drugs. These receptors originate from a woman in her 30s with Graves disease.

At least ten counts were recorded for this clonotype. This sequence joins TRBV10-3 and TRBJ1-2; 7 positions match TRBD1. V shed 5 bases, J shed 0 bases, and the junction held 6 bases outside the gene matches. CDR1 is ENHRY, CDR2 SYGVKD, per germline. The CDR3 is 15 residues long. In DNA form, the CDR3 reads TGTGCCATCAGTAACACAGGGGCAGCTAACTATGGCTACACCTTC. It yields the protein CAISNTGAANYGYTF.

V is TRBV9 and J is TRBJ2-1, with D possibly matching TRBD1 (7 bases). Trimming removed 1 base at V and 7 bases at J, with 27 bases between. Germline CDR1 SGDLS, CDR2 YYNGEE. CDR3 length: 19 amino acids. The CDR3 protein is CASSVPRNNSGGRRNEQFF. CDR3 DNA: TGTGCCAGCAGCGTACCCCGCAACAACTCAGGGGGGCGCAGGAATGAGCAGTTCTTC.

There are many counts of this clonotype. The chain employs TRBV7-2 and TRBJ2-7, with TRBD2 matching over 10 bases. Trimming cost V 7 bases and J 4 bases; bases outside gene matches: 7. CDR3 length: 14 residues. The germline V gene has CDR1 SGHTA and CDR2 FQGNSA. In DNA, the CDR3 is TGTGCCAGCACCTACGGGACTAGCGTTTACGAGCAGTACTTC. It encodes CASTYGTSVYEQYF. Together with reference TRBV7-2 and TRBJ2-7, the CDR3 gives the full variable domain: GAGVSQSPSNKVTEKGKDVELRCDPISGHTALYWYRQSLGQGLEFLIYFQGNSAPDKSGLPSDRFSAERTGGSVSTLTIQRTQQEDSAVYLCASTYGTSVYEQYFGPGTRLTVT.

The chain joins TRBV19 to TRBJ2-2; D is undetermined. Germline lookup yields CDR1 LNHDA and CDR2 SQIVND (reference sequence). The CDR3 extends over 15 amino acids. V was clipped by 3 bases and J by 1 base, with 9 bases between them. The CDR3 sequence: CASSMSVGNTGELFF. The CDR3, as DNA: TGTGCCAGTAGTATGTCAGTAGGGAACACCGGGGAGCTGTTTTTT.

The chain employs TRBV6-1 and TRBJ1-3, with 8 bases fitting TRBD1. The V and J ends lost 8 bases and 2 bases, in that order; junction bases with no gene match: 5. CDR3 length equals 14 residues. Germline V CDR1 and CDR2: MNHNS, SASEGT. CDR3 protein: CASSRTGTGNTIYF. CDR3 DNA sequence: TGTGCCAGCTCCCGGACAGGGACTGGAAACACCATATATTTT.

Comment on this clonotype: Just one base apart from a much larger clone, this may be a read error. The chain links TRBV2 to TRBJ2-1, with D maybe TRBD2 (7 bases). Gene TRBJ2-5 matches the end of the DNA better, so the J call may be wrong. Germline V gene data show CDR1 as SNHLY and CDR2 as FYNNEI. The CDR3 contains 15 residues. The CDR3 loop is CAGTRGGKPQETQYF. The CDR3 DNA is TGTGCCGGCACTAGGGGGGGCAAACCCCAAGAGACCCAGTACTTC.

In this sample, this clonotype turned up many times. The chain has TRBV7-9 and TRBJ1-4, with TRBD1 as a possible D gene (5 bases). This CDR3 region has 14 residues. The ends were cut back, 5 bases at V and 7 bases at J, with 14 bases in the middle. Germline V gene lookup returns CDR1 SEHNR and CDR2 FQNEAQ (reference sequence). This chain's CDR3 is CASSPGLFSEKLFF. The CDR3 coding sequence is TGTGCCAGCAGCCCAGGGTTATTTTCTGAAAAACTGTTTTTT.

This clonotype was counted only a few times. This could be a read error, since a much larger clone is one nucleotide away. V usage is TRBV20-1 and J usage is TRBJ1-2; D not resolved. CDR1 and CDR2 (germline): DFQATT, SNEGSKA (reference sequence). The V end was cut by 0 bases, the J end by 4 bases, with 12 bases between. The length of the CDR3 is 14 residues. The CDR3 protein is CSARDHMGSYGYTF. The CDR3 nucleotides are TGCAGTGCTAGAGATCATATGGGAAGCTATGGCTACACCTTC.

This clonotype was counted many times. The chain combines TRBV24-1 with TRBJ2-2; D ambiguous. CDR1 is KGHDR, CDR2 SFDVKD, per germline. CDR3 length equals 13 residues. Trimming pared 4 bases from V and 3 bases from J, leaving 5 bases between. The CDR3 protein is CATSDTDTGELFF. The DNA for the CDR3 is TGTGCCACCAGTGACACCGACACCGGGGAGCTGTTTTTT.

This clonotype appeared many times. The chain recombines TRBV12-3 or TRBV12-4 with TRBJ1-3; D is ambiguous. The CDR3 is made up of 14 amino acids. V was shortened by 5 bases and J by 0 bases, with 8 bases between the two germline ends. CDR3 region: CASSDRNSGNTIYF. CDR3 DNA: TGTGCCAGCAGTGACCGGAACTCTGGAAACACCATATATTTT.

This clonotype was detected many times. J is TRBJ2-1 and V is TRBV7-2; the D is unclear. V dropped 3 bases and J dropped 5 bases, with 5 bases sitting between them. The CDR3 runs 12 residues. Germline CDR1 and CDR2: SGHTA and FQGNSA. CDR3 sequence: CASSFTDNEQFF. The CDR3 bases are TGTGCCAGCAGCTTTACTGACAATGAGCAGTTCTTC.

This clonotype was found a few times. The junction and the germline gene differ at one end; a read error may be behind it. CDR3: CASSLDPGFGSTIYF. CDR3 in DNA: TGTGCCAGCAGCTTAGACCCGGGGTTTGGAAGCACCATATATTTT. The chain joins TRBV5-4 to TRBJ1-3; no firm D call. Germline V gene data show CDR1 as SGHNT and CDR2 as YYREEE (reference sequence). CDR3 length: 15 amino acids.

This clonotype was seen a few times. The V call is TRBV6-1, the J call TRBJ2-3, with D uncertain. CDR3 length: 14 amino acids. Trimming took 6 bases from V and 1 from J, leaving 11 bases between them. Germline V gene sequence: CDR1 MNHNS, CDR2 SASEGT. CDR3 sequence: CASSPQGGTDTQYF. The CDR3 coding sequence is TGTGCCAGCAGCCCTCAAGGCGGCACAGATACGCAGTATTTT.

Remarks on this clonotype: This may be a read error: a much more frequent sequence differs by one nucleotide. The chain carries TRBV3-1 and TRBJ1-4; D unresolved. The CDR3 is made up of 15 amino acids. Germline V gene lookup returns CDR1 LGHDT and CDR2 YNNKEL (reference sequence). The CDR3 here is CASSPSEATNEKLVF. The CDR3 DNA reads TGTGCCAGCAGCCCTTCAGAGGCAACTAATGAAAAACTGGTTTTT.

For this clonotype: This may stem from a read error, because a much larger clone lies one nucleotide away. Likely a read error: the CDR3 ends without its conserved phenylalanine or tryptophan. The gene calls are TRBV20-1 and TRBJ2-5, with D possibly matching TRBD1 (5 bases). The germline V and J ends were trimmed by 0 bases and 0 bases, with 8 bases remaining between them. The CDR3 is 14 residues long. Germline CDR1 and CDR2: DFQATT and SNEGSKA (reference sequence). CDR3 DNA: TGCAGTGCTAGAGATCTCAGGGACCAAGAGACCCAGTACTTG. Translating it yields CSARDLRDQETQYL.

V usage is TRBV9 and J usage is TRBJ2-5, with D tentatively TRBD2 (6 bases). Germline V gene data show CDR1 as SGDLS and CDR2 as YYNGEE. CDR3 length: 15 residues. The V end was cut by 0 bases, the J end by 4 bases, with 13 bases between. The CDR3 DNA sequence: TGTGCCAGCAGCGTAGGGGGGACTTTATCAGAGACCCAGTACTTC. Amino acids: CASSVGGTLSETQYF.

This clonotype was counted ten times or more. V usage is TRBV14 and J usage is TRBJ2-2; D is perhaps TRBD2 (6 bases). V was shortened by 4 bases and J by 7 bases, with 7 bases between the two germline ends. The CDR3 is 12 residues long. CDR1 is SGHDN, CDR2 FVKESK, per germline. The DNA for the CDR3 is TGTGCCAGCAGCCTCGGGGGCGGGGAGCTGTTTTTT. This sequence encodes CASSLGGGELFF.

This clonotype was picked up many times. The gene calls are TRBV27 and TRBJ2-1, with a tentative D call TRBD2 (5 bases). The V gene lost 3 bases and the J gene lost 9 bases, with 18 bases spanning the gap. CDR1 is MNHEY and CDR2 is SMNVEV in the germline V gene (reference sequence). The CDR3 has 15 residues. The CDR3 nucleotides read TGTGCCAGCAGTTTTGGCGACTATACCAGGTTTGAGCAGTTCTTC. It translates to CASSFGDYTRFEQFF.

This clonotype was counted a few times. V is TRBV11-1 and J is TRBJ2-7, with TRBD2 identical over 9 bases. V lost 1 base and J lost 3; bases outside the gene matches: 4. The CDR3 loop spans 15 amino acids. CDR1 SGHAT and CDR2 FQDESV come from the germline V gene (reference sequence). CDR3 residues: CASSLEAGGNYEQYF. The CDR3 nucleotides read TGTGCCAGCAGCTTAGAAGCGGGGGGAAACTACGAGCAGTACTTC.

This clonotype was counted ten times or more. The chain carries TRBV27 and TRBJ1-1, with TRBD1 matching 11 bases. Germline values: CDR1 MNHEY, CDR2 SMNVEV (reference sequence). The CDR3 runs to 15 residues. J gave up 4 bases and V 5 bases, and 6 bases lay outside the gene matches. In nucleotides, the CDR3 is TGTGCCAGCAGTCGAACCGGGACAGGGGGCACTGAAGCTTTCTTT. Protein: CASSRTGTGGTEAFF.

The table lists this clonotype with many counts. The chain employs TRBV2 and TRBJ1-5; TRBD1 matches at 9 bases. This CDR3 has 14 amino acids. Germline CDR1 SNHLY, CDR2 FYNNEI. The trim removed 7 bases at V and 4 bases at J, leaving 5 bases unmatched. CDR3 in DNA: TGTGCCAGCAAGGGGGGACAGGGAAATCAGCCCCAGCATTTT. Amino acids: CASKGGQGNQPQHF.

This clonotype appeared many times. The rearrangement links TRBV12-3 or TRBV12-4 to TRBJ2-3, with D unresolved. The CDR3 spans 15 residues. Trimming removed 1 base from V and 1 base from J, with 9 bases in between. CDR3 coding DNA: TGTGCCAGCAGTTTAGGGCAGGCCCGCACAGATACGCAGTATTTT. This gives the protein CASSLGQARTDTQYF.

A remark on this clonotype: A read error may explain this, as a much larger clone is one base away. This chain joins TRBV20-1 and TRBJ1-1; weak D call: TRBD1 (5 bases). CDR3 length equals 14 residues. Germline values: CDR1 DFQATT, CDR2 SNEGSKA (reference sequence). In DNA form, the CDR3 reads TGCAGTGCTAGTTTATACAGACAGAACACTGGAGCTTTCTTT. Translating it yields CSASLYRQNTGAFF.

This clonotype has ten or more counts. The chain uses TRBV4-1 and TRBJ2-3; 12 nucleotides align to TRBD2. Looked up from germline, CDR1 is MGHRA and CDR2 is YSYEKL. CDR3 length: 17 residues. V lost 4 bases to trimming and J lost 0 bases; unmatched junction nucleotides: 5. The CDR3 loop reads CASSRLAGAFSTDTQYF. The DNA of the CDR3 is TGCGCCAGCAGCCGACTAGCGGGGGCATTTAGCACAGATACGCAGTATTTT.

This clonotype has at least ten counts. The V call is TRBV6-5, the J call TRBJ1-1; TRBD1 matches 7 bases. The germline V gene has CDR1 MNHEY and CDR2 SVGAGI. This CDR3 spans 16 amino acids. Losses at the gene ends were 0 bases for V and 1 base for J; bases not matched to a gene: 5. The CDR3 bases are TGTGCCAGCAGTTACTCGACAGGGCTTGAGAACACTGAAGCTTTCTTT. Translating gives CASSYSTGLENTEAFF.

This clonotype was seen at least ten times. The genes are TRBV6-5 and TRBJ2-7, with D uncertain. The germline V gene has CDR1 MNHEY and CDR2 SVGAGI. CDR3 length: 16 amino acids. Trimming shortened V by 0 bases and J by 2 bases, and 14 bases separated the two germline ends. DNA of the CDR3: TGTGCCAGCAGTTACTCGGAGCTTTGGGCCACCTACGAGCAGTACTTC. It yields the protein CASSYSELWATYEQYF.

In regard to this clonotype: A read error may explain this, as a much larger clone is one base away. V usage is TRBV3-1 and J usage is TRBJ2-2; D unclear. Trimming took 0 bases from V and 6 from J, leaving 2 bases between them. Germline V gene lookup returns CDR1 LGHDT and CDR2 YNNKEL (reference sequence). The CDR3 has 12 amino acids. CDR3 in amino acids: CASSQEAGELFF. CDR3 DNA sequence: TGTGCCAGCAGCCAAGAAGCCGGGGAGCTGTTTTTT.

Concerning this clonotype itself: A read error is likely here: a far larger clone is one base away. The chain combines TRBV11-2 with TRBJ2-1; 9 bases line up with TRBD2. The DNA end is a closer match to TRBJ2-5, so the J assignment may be wrong. CDR3 size: 15 residues. From germline, CDR1 is SGHAT and CDR2 FQNNGV. In DNA form, the CDR3 reads TGTGCCAGCAGCGTTCGCGGGGGGGCGGGGGAGGCCCAGTACTTC. It is translated as CASSVRGGAGEAQYF.

Many counts were recorded for this clonotype. The V call is TRBV7-2, the J call TRBJ2-1; 7 bases map to TRBD1. The CDR3 runs 13 residues. The ends lost 3 bases at V and 5 bases at J; junction bases unmatched: 1. Germline V gene sequence: CDR1 SGHTA, CDR2 FQGNSA. The CDR3 nucleotides are TGTGCCAGCAGCTTCAGGGGGAACAATGAGCAGTTCTTC. Protein: CASSFRGNNEQFF. The full variable domain, in which reference TRBV7-2 and TRBJ2-1 provide the parts outside the CDR3, is GAGVSQSPSNKVTEKGKDVELRCDPISGHTALYWYRQSLGQGLEFLIYFQGNSAPDKSGLPSDRFSAERTGGSVSTLTIQRTQQEDSAVYLCASSFRGNNEQFFGPGTRLTVL.

This clonotype was detected a few times. A clone one base away is much larger, so this may be a read error. The rearrangement links TRBV9 to TRBJ2-7; D tentatively fits TRBD1 or TRBD2 (5 bases each). Germline CDR1 is SGDLS and CDR2 is YYNGEE. CDR3 length: 16 residues. CDR3 residues: CASSPQGRDGSCEQYF. The DNA of the CDR3 is TGTGCCAGCAGCCCCCAGGGTCGGGACGGGTCCTGCGAGCAGTACTTC.

This clonotype was observed many times. In nucleotides, the CDR3 is TGTGCCAGCAGCCCCAGGGATGGTGGGGCCAACGTCCTGACTTTC. Amino acids: CASSPRDGGANVLTF. V gene TRBV3-1 combines with J gene TRBJ2-6; a weak D match, TRBD1 (5 bases). Trimming cost V 4 bases and J 3 bases, with 10 bases left between them. CDR1 LGHDT and CDR2 YNNKEL come from the germline V gene (reference sequence). The CDR3 is made up of 15 amino acids.